Below are 26 T cell receptor beta chains sequenced from a single sample in a study of Graves' ophthalmopathy and Graves' hyperthyroidism. RNA transcripts served as template for amplifying TCR beta CDR3 sequences. RT-PCR in the first round used HTBI primers; a second-round multiplex PCR followed. TCRdb reprocessed the multiplex PCR reads via MiXCR and lists one record per CDR3 protein. The sample gives over 200,000 distinct CDR3 sequences, roughly 29% of which show up once; 9.1% is in the top ten. The sample consisted of peripheral blood. Receptor source: a man aged 45-65 years with Graves' ophthalmopathy.

At least ten counts were recorded for this clonotype. This sequence joins TRBV6-2 or TRBV6-3 and TRBJ1-1, with D perhaps matching TRBD1 (6 bases). V lost 6 bases, J lost 5 bases, and 16 bases lay in between. Germline V CDR1 and CDR2: MNHEY, SVGEGT. CDR3 length equals 14 residues. The DNA for the CDR3 is TGTGCCAGCAGATCACAGGGTGGTACGACTGAAGCTTTCTTT. Translating it yields CASRSQGGTTEAFF.

This chain joins TRBV6-5 and TRBJ1-1, with 7 bases aligning to TRBD1. This CDR3 has 15 amino acids. The V and J ends lost 0 bases and 10 bases, in that order; junction bases with no gene match: 11. The germline gives CDR1 MNHEY, CDR2 SVGAGI. CDR3 nucleotide sequence: TGTGCCAGCAGTTACTCGTATGGAGGGGGCGCGGGAGCTTTCTTT. Translating it yields CASSYSYGGGAGAFF.

This clonotype was observed at least ten times. V usage is TRBV11-2 and J usage is TRBJ1-1; 7 bases match TRBD1. The germline CDR1 and CDR2 sequences are SGHAT and FQNNGV. The CDR3 is made up of 16 amino acids. Trimming removed 2 bases from V and 4 bases from J; junction bases left unmatched: 10. Written as DNA, the CDR3 is TGTGCCAGCAGCTTATCCACGGCAGGGGGGGGCACTGAAGCTTTCTTT. This translates into CASSLSTAGGGTEAFF.

The chain employs TRBV12-3 or TRBV12-4 and TRBJ2-7; possibly TRBD2 for D (5 bases). This CDR3 region has 14 residues. V shed 7 bases and J shed 6 bases, with 19 bases lying between them. The CDR3 loop is CASTPGQRAIEQYF. CDR3 DNA sequence: TGTGCCAGCACCCCCGGGCAGAGGGCGATCGAGCAGTACTTC.

This clonotype was counted at least ten times. The chain is built from TRBV2 and TRBJ2-6; 8 bases agree with TRBD1. J lost 1 base, V lost 6 bases, and 8 bases had no gene match. The CDR3 sequence is 17 residues long. CDR1 SNHLY and CDR2 FYNNEI come from the germline V gene. This CDR3 reads CASRAPDRASGANVLTF. CDR3 nucleotides: TGTGCCAGCAGGGCCCCGGACAGGGCATCTGGGGCCAACGTCCTGACTTTC.

V is TRBV6-2 or TRBV6-3 and J is TRBJ2-7; D is possibly TRBD1 or TRBD2 (6 bases each). Trimming left V 11 bases short and J 1 base short, with 15 bases between. The germline V gene has CDR1 MNHEY and CDR2 SVGEGT. The length of the CDR3 is 13 residues. The CDR3 loop reads CAAIGGSSYEQYF. The CDR3 DNA is TGTGCCGCCATAGGGGGGAGTTCCTACGAGCAGTACTTC.

The rearrangement links TRBV7-2 to TRBJ2-7; D gene uncertain. The ends were cut back, 0 bases at V and 1 base at J, with 10 bases in the middle. Looked up from germline, CDR1 is SGHTA and CDR2 is FQGNSA. The CDR3 covers 15 residues. DNA of the CDR3: TGTGCCAGCAGCTTAGCGGTTGGGAAGTCCTACGAGCAGTACTTC. Translation gives CASSLAVGKSYEQYF.

This clonotype was observed at least ten times. The J gene is TRBJ2-7, the V gene TRBV4-1; 11 bases align to TRBD2. V dropped 0 bases and J dropped 0; count of bases not matched to a gene: 4. The CDR3 length is 17 residues. CDR1 is MGHRA, CDR2 YSYEKL, per germline. DNA for the CDR3: TGCGCCAGCAGCCAAGAAAGACTAGCGGGACTCTCCTACGAGCAGTACTTC. As protein: CASSQERLAGLSYEQYF.

The rearrangement links TRBV6-1 to TRBJ1-1; D may be TRBD1 (6 bases). The V end was cut by 4 bases, the J end by 5 bases, with 11 bases between. In germline, CDR1 is MNHNS, CDR2 SASEGT. CDR3 length equals 13 residues. This CDR3 is CASSGQVWTEAFF. CDR3 bases: TGTGCCAGCAGTGGACAGGTCTGGACTGAAGCTTTCTTT.

V gene TRBV12-5 combines with J gene TRBJ1-1, with D possibly being TRBD1 (5 bases). Germline lookup yields CDR1 LGHNT and CDR2 FRNRAP. V lost 6 bases to trimming and J lost 0 bases, with 14 bases between them. This CDR3 has 15 amino acids. CDR3 nucleotide sequence: TGTGCTAGTGGAAAGGGACTGTTTCTGAACACTGAAGCTTTCTTT. Its translation: CASGKGLFLNTEAFF. The complete variable domain, with remaining parts taken from reference TRBV12-5 and TRBJ1-1, reads DARVTQTPRHKVTEMGQEVTMRCQPILGHNTVFWYRQTMMQGLELLAYFRNRAPLDDSGMPKDRFSAEMPDATLATLKIQPSEPRDSAVYFCASGKGLFLNTEAFFGQGTRLTVV.

This clonotype showed up many times. V usage is TRBV29-1 and J usage is TRBJ2-5; 7 bases line up with TRBD1. V was pared by 6 bases and J by 5 bases, with 12 bases of the junction left unmatched. Germline V gives CDR1 SQVTM, CDR2 ANQGSEA. CDR3 size: 14 residues. The CDR3 bases are TGCAGCGTATCCCGAGGTAGGGGGCAGGAGACCCAGTACTTC. This encodes CSVSRGRGQETQYF.

This clonotype was observed at least ten times. The genes are TRBV11-3 and TRBJ2-4; D is uncertain. V gave up 5 bases and J gave up 6 bases, with 17 bases separating them. The CDR3 is 15 amino acids. In germline, CDR1 is SGHNT, CDR2 YENEEA. CDR3 in DNA: TGTGCCAGCAGCAACCGGGCCACAGATGGAAACATTCAGTACTTC. It yields the protein CASSNRATDGNIQYF.

This clonotype was seen repeatedly, ten times or more. The gene calls are TRBV6-5 and TRBJ1-1; TRBD1 matches 9 bases. This CDR3 region has 14 residues. Germline CDR1 is MNHEY and CDR2 is SVGAGI. V was clipped by 6 bases and J by 1 base; unmatched bases: 3. In DNA, the CDR3 is TGTGCCAGCAGCCTGGGACAGGGGAACACTGAAGCTTTCTTT. Its translation: CASSLGQGNTEAFF.

This chain joins TRBV11-3 and TRBJ2-7, with 9 bases matching TRBD2. Germline-derived CDR1 and CDR2 are SGHNT and YENEEA. The V and J ends lost 0 bases and 7 bases, in that order; junction bases with no gene match: 7. The CDR3 consists of 15 residues. CDR3 in amino acids: CASSLEASGTEEQYF. The CDR3 bases are TGTGCCAGCAGCTTAGAGGCTAGCGGGACGGAAGAGCAGTACTTC.

This clonotype has at least ten counts. The V and J genes are TRBV20-1 and TRBJ1-1, with D maybe TRBD1 (6 bases). The CDR3 is made up of 13 amino acids. From germline, CDR1 is DFQATT and CDR2 SNEGSKA (reference sequence). The germline V and J ends were trimmed by 4 bases and 0 bases, with 9 bases remaining between them. The CDR3 DNA follows: TGCAGTGCTAAGGGACATCTGAACACTGAAGCTTTCTTT. This codes for CSAKGHLNTEAFF.

CDR3 amino acids: CASSLTGGTQETQYF. The DNA of the CDR3 is TGTGCCAGCAGTTTGACAGGGGGCACACAAGAGACCCAGTACTTC. The V call is TRBV12-3 or TRBV12-4, the J call TRBJ2-5; 10 nucleotides align to TRBD1. The ends lost 3 bases at V and 2 bases at J; junction bases unmatched: 3. The CDR3 runs to 15 residues.

This clonotype came up many times. The rearrangement uses TRBV19 and TRBJ1-2, with 7 bases matching TRBD1. CDR1 is LNHDA and CDR2 is SQIVND in the germline V gene (reference sequence). With V trimmed by 6 bases and J by 2 bases, 6 bases remained unmatched. This CDR3 is built from 14 residues. The CDR3 sequence is CASSRDRRNYGYTF. The CDR3 DNA reads as TGTGCCAGTAGCCGGGACAGAAGGAACTATGGCTACACCTTC.

This clonotype came up many times. The rearrangement links TRBV28 to TRBJ2-7, with D possibly matching TRBD2 (5 bases). With 6 bases removed from V and 9 bases from J, the gap between germline ends came to 18 bases. CDR1 and CDR2 from the germline V gene are MDHEN and SYDVKM. The CDR3 covers 13 residues. The CDR3 protein is CASSAPGILVQYF. DNA of the CDR3: TGTGCCAGCAGCGCCCCGGGGATCCTTGTGCAGTACTTC.

The chain has TRBV12-3 or TRBV12-4 and TRBJ1-5; no clear D gene. The CDR3 runs 12 residues. The germline V and J ends were trimmed by 6 bases and 3 bases, with 6 bases remaining between them. CDR3 coding DNA: TGTGCCAGCAGCCATAACAATCAGCCCCAGCATTTT. Residues: CASSHNNQPQHF.

The chain carries TRBV11-2 and TRBJ1-2; unclear D gene. Per the germline V gene, CDR1 is SGHAT and CDR2 is FQNNGV. V lost 8 bases and J 2 bases, leaving 12 bases between the germline ends. This CDR3 is 13 amino acids long. CDR3 nucleotides: TGTGCCAGCGGTCCGGAGACGAACTATGGCTACACCTTC. This codes for CASGPETNYGYTF.

V and J are TRBV7-8 and TRBJ2-7; TRBD1 matches 7 bases. The CDR3 is 15 residues long. The junction had 9 bases not matched to a gene; V was cut back by 5 bases and J by 2 bases. Germline V lookup: CDR1 SGHVS, CDR2 FQNEAQ. CDR3: CASSATGTAPYEQYF. In DNA form, the CDR3 reads TGTGCCAGCAGCGCAACCGGGACAGCCCCCTACGAGCAGTACTTC.

The table lists this clonotype with many counts. The chain joins TRBV10-3 to TRBJ1-6; D is unclear. Between the trimmed V and J ends, which lost 3 bases and 8 bases, there was a span of 11 bases. This CDR3 spans 14 amino acids. The V gene's germline CDR1 is ENHRY and CDR2 SYGVKD. CDR3 residues: CAISDLKRDSPLHF. The CDR3 nucleotides read TGTGCCATCAGTGATCTAAAAAGGGATTCACCCCTCCACTTT.

This clonotype has a count of ten or more. The chain carries TRBV11-3 and TRBJ1-2; D is possibly TRBD1 (6 bases). This CDR3 has 17 amino acids. V was pared by 1 base and J by 0 bases, with 15 bases between. Germline V CDR1 and CDR2: SGHNT, YENEEA. The CDR3 DNA reads as TGTGCCAGCAGCTTAGGTATCGGACAGCTAGCTAACTATGGCTACACCTTC. The encoded protein is CASSLGIGQLANYGYTF.

This clonotype was recorded at least ten times. This chain joins TRBV12-3 or TRBV12-4 and TRBJ1-2; a possible D gene is TRBD1 (5 bases). Trimming removed 2 bases from V and 6 bases from J, with 10 bases in between. This CDR3 region has 13 residues. CDR3 residues: CASSLIGGDGYTF. CDR3 DNA: TGTGCCAGCAGTTTAATCGGGGGAGATGGCTACACCTTC.

The chain couples TRBV19 to TRBJ2-6; D is tentatively TRBD1 or TRBD2 (6 bases each). Germline CDR1 LNHDA, CDR2 SQIVND (reference sequence). The CDR3 covers 15 residues. V lost 7 bases and J 2 bases, leaving 12 bases between the germline ends. The CDR3 DNA is TGTGCCAGTACCCTCGGGGGCCCTGGGGCCAACGTCCTGACTTTC. As protein: CASTLGGPGANVLTF.

This chain joins TRBV6-2 or TRBV6-3 and TRBJ2-2; a weak D match, TRBD2 (6 bases). Germline values: CDR1 MNHEY, CDR2 SVGEGT. The CDR3 is 17 amino acids. V shed 5 bases and J shed 3 bases, with 19 bases lying between them. CDR3 DNA: TGTGCCAGCAGTCCCCTTGACCCCGGAGGGGACACCGGGGAGCTGTTTTTT. This sequence encodes CASSPLDPGGDTGELFF.